The present T cell receptor beta chain was sequenced within a study of T cells expressing NK-cell markers. Study background: Obtained from sorted CD3+CD56+NKG2C+, CD3+CD56+NKG2C- and CD3+CD56-NKG2C+ T cells were the TCR beta repertoires. Sequenced donors, eight in total, included seven who were HCMV-seropositive and one who was seronegative.

The CDR3 contains 15 residues. Germline values: CDR1 SGHRS, CDR2 YFSETQ. General study points: Dominant NKG2C+ clonotypes made up about 1.0-7.5% of CD8+ T cells in a handful of donors.

Libraries used 5'RACE template switching adding universal primer site and UMIs. TCRdb re-called the 5' RACE reads; every CDR3 protein appears as one record, without DNA. Recorded for this sample: about 460,000 distinct CDR3 sequences. In regard to this clonotype: Its specificity is not known.

The sample taken for sequencing was blood T cells: a sorted CD56 or NKG2C T cell subset, CD4+ or CD8+ T cells, or bulk PBMC T cells (not recorded which). The chain uses TRBV5-1 and TRBJ2-3; TCRdb names TRBD1, which stays unverified in the absence of DNA. This receptor was obtained from a woman between 50 and 59 years old in good health. The CDR3 here is CASSLWTTDTDTQYF.